Below, 19 T cell receptor beta chains from the same sample are listed, as sequenced in a study of technical replicates of blood from a few donors. Generated by immunoSEQ multiplex PCR, the TCRdb table keeps only in-frame clones and is missing some. The profile shows around 67,000 clones, about 95% of them singletons. The sequencing sample was made of T cells isolated from PBMCs. Receptors were obtained from a human donor in good health.

V usage is TRBV6-5 and J usage is TRBJ2-5, with D maybe TRBD2 (6 bases). The CDR3 loop spans 15 amino acids. Between the trimmed V and J ends, which lost 6 bases and 1 base, there was a span of 15 bases. CDR1 is MNHEY and CDR2 is SVGAGI in the germline V gene. CDR3 sequence: CASSSLGGVQETQYF. The CDR3 region has the DNA TGTGCCAGCAGCTCCCTGGGGGGAGTCCAAGAGACCCAGTACTTC.

The J gene is TRBJ2-5, the V gene TRBV6-5; no clear D. The CDR3 totals 14 residues. Germline V lookup: CDR1 MNHEY, CDR2 SVGAGI. Trimming removed 7 bases at V and 7 bases at J, with 19 bases between. DNA of the CDR3: TGTGCCAGCACCTTTACTCGTTCCCCGCGGACCCAGTACTTC. This sequence encodes CASTFTRSPRTQYF.

The rearrangement links TRBV30 to TRBJ1-3, with TRBD1 as a possible D gene (5 bases). The germline gives CDR1 GTSNPN, CDR2 SVGIG (reference sequence). This CDR3 comprises 14 residues. Trimming took off 2 bases at V and 4 bases at J, with 12 bases between the two ends. The CDR3 spells CAWSTTAPGNTIYF. The CDR3 coding sequence is TGTGCCTGGAGTACGACAGCGCCAGGAAACACCATATATTTT. Full variable domain (remainder filled in from reference TRBV30 and TRBJ1-3): SQTIHQWPATLVQPVGSPLSLECTVEGTSNPNLYWYRQAAGRGLQLLFYSVGIGQISSEVPQNLSASRPQDRQFILSSKKLLLSDSGFYLCAWSTTAPGNTIYFGEGSWLTVV.

This CDR3 reads CASSLDSPGSNEQFF. The DNA for the CDR3 is TGCGCCAGCAGCTTGGACTCCCCGGGGTCCAATGAGCAGTTCTTC. This sequence joins TRBV5-1 and TRBJ2-1; D is possibly TRBD2 (5 bases). Germline V gives CDR1 SGHRS, CDR2 YFSETQ. Trimming cost V 0 bases and J 6 bases, with 13 bases left between them. This CDR3 is 15 amino acids long.

V is TRBV7-8 and J is TRBJ2-5; no firm D call. The CDR3 sequence is 15 residues long. Germline V gene data show CDR1 as SGHVS and CDR2 as FQNEAQ. The V gene lost 1 base and the J gene lost 3 bases, with 12 bases spanning the gap. CDR3 sequence: CASSLDFWQKETQYF. DNA for the CDR3: TGTGCCAGCAGCTTAGATTTTTGGCAGAAAGAGACCCAGTACTTC. Combining the CDR3 with reference TRBV7-8 and TRBJ2-5 gives the whole variable domain GAGVSQSPRYKVAKRGQDVALRCDPISGHVSLFWYQQALGQGPEFLTYFQNEAQLDKSGLPSDRFFAERPEGSVSTLKIQRTQQEDSAVYLCASSLDFWQKETQYFGPGTRLLVL.

The gene calls are TRBV2 and TRBJ2-5, with 7 positions matching TRBD2. The J call may be faulty, since TRBJ2-7 better matches the DNA end. The CDR3 length is 16 residues. Germline CDR1 reads SNHLY; CDR2 reads FYNNEI. The CDR3 nucleotides are TGTGCCAGCACCTCTGGTGGGGGGACTAAACTCTACGAGCAGTACTTC. This gives the protein CASTSGGGTKLYEQYF.

This chain connects TRBV7-9 to TRBJ2-1; 8 bases line up with TRBD2. There are 15 residues in the CDR3. Germline V CDR1 and CDR2: SEHNR, FQNEAQ (reference sequence). Trimming removed 1 base from V and 4 bases from J; junction bases left unmatched: 3. CDR3 sequence: CASSLGGLGYNEQFF. CDR3 bases: TGTGCCAGCAGCTTAGGGGGACTAGGTTACAATGAGCAGTTCTTC.

The CDR3 DNA reads TGTGCCAGCAGTTCCGCGGGACCGGTTAGATACGAGCAGTACTTC. Amino acid sequence: CASSSAGPVRYEQYF. The chain recombines TRBV28 with TRBJ2-7, with a weak D call TRBD2 (6 bases). Germline loops: CDR1 MDHEN, CDR2 SYDVKM. The CDR3 sequence is 15 residues long. V was clipped by 4 bases and J by 4 bases, with 17 bases between them.

This rearrangement joins TRBV7-3 to TRBJ2-1; 9 bases fit TRBD2. Trimming took 1 base from V and 3 from J; bases not matched to a gene: 16. The CDR3 totals 20 residues. Germline CDR1 and CDR2: SGHTA and FQGTGA. This CDR3 is CASSLSFSAGGKLDYNEQFF. CDR3 sequence (DNA): TGTGCCAGCAGCTTAAGCTTTTCAGCGGGGGGCAAATTGGACTACAATGAGCAGTTCTTC.

The rearrangement links TRBV11-1 to TRBJ1-3; the D is unclear. The CDR3 totals 13 residues. V shed 3 bases and J shed 0 bases, with 3 bases lying between them. Germline V gene data show CDR1 as SGHAT and CDR2 as FQDESV (reference sequence). The CDR3 reads CASSFNSGNTIYF. The CDR3 nucleotides are TGTGCCAGCAGCTTTAACTCTGGAAACACCATATATTTT.

A single count supports this clone. The chain couples TRBV7-9 to TRBJ1-2; D is ambiguous. The CDR3 extends over 13 amino acids. Germline V gives CDR1 SEHNR, CDR2 FQNEAQ (reference sequence). Trimming cost V 5 bases and J 8 bases, with 15 bases left between them. CDR3 protein: CASSPHAAEGYTF. In DNA, the CDR3 is TGTGCCAGCAGCCCACATGCAGCGGAAGGCTACACCTTC.

V gene TRBV28 combines with J gene TRBJ2-1; TRBD2 matches 8 bases. Germline CDR1 is MDHEN and CDR2 is SYDVKM. J was trimmed by 4 bases and V by 5 bases; bases with no gene match: 25. The CDR3 loop spans 21 amino acids. Here the CDR3 reads CASSQPTRGVRLGTSYNEQFF. CDR3 nucleotides: TGTGCCAGCAGTCAACCAACGCGGGGGGTCCGACTAGGGACTTCTTACAATGAGCAGTTCTTC.

The rearrangement uses TRBV2 and TRBJ2-1; D not resolved. Trimming cost V 7 bases and J 0 bases, with 10 bases left between them. The CDR3 sequence is 14 residues long. Per germline, CDR1 SNHLY and CDR2 FYNNEI. The CDR3 sequence: CASTERSSYNEQFF. The CDR3 nucleotides are TGTGCCAGCACGGAGCGTAGCTCCTACAATGAGCAGTTCTTC. The entire variable domain, with the rest obtained from reference TRBV2 and TRBJ2-1, is as follows: EPEVTQTPSHQVTQMGQEVILRCVPISNHLYFYWYRQILGQKVEFLVSFYNNEISEKSEIFDDQFSVERPDGSNFTLKIRSTKLEDSAMYFCASTERSSYNEQFFGPGTRLTVL.

The CDR3 here is CASSGEQGHIYQPQHF. CDR3 bases: TGTGCCAGTAGCGGGGAACAGGGGCACATTTATCAGCCCCAGCATTTT. The gene calls are TRBV19 and TRBJ1-5; 7 nucleotides agree with TRBD1. The V gene end was trimmed by 6 bases and the J gene end by 5 bases; junction bases not matched to a gene: 13. This CDR3 spans 16 amino acids. Looked up from germline, CDR1 is LNHDA and CDR2 is SQIVND (reference sequence).

The chain combines TRBV5-6 with TRBJ1-6; D might be TRBD1 (5 bases). V shed 3 bases and J shed 2 bases, with 15 bases lying between them. The germline CDR1 and CDR2 sequences are SGHDT and YYEEEE. This CDR3 comprises 17 residues. The CDR3 region is CASSWGGGTPYNSPLHF. The CDR3, as DNA: TGTGCCAGCAGCTGGGGGGGAGGGACCCCCTATAATTCACCCCTCCACTTT.

The rearrangement uses TRBV29-1 and TRBJ1-4; D may be TRBD1 (6 bases). This CDR3 is 12 amino acids long. CDR1 is SQVTM and CDR2 is ANQGSEA in the germline V gene. Deletions cut 6 bases from V and 8 bases from J, with 13 bases between. CDR3 region: CSVLTDSEKLFF. Here the CDR3 DNA reads TGCAGCGTCTTAACGGACAGCGAAAAACTGTTTTTT. The variable domain in full, with the rest retrieved from reference TRBV29-1 and TRBJ1-4, is SAVISQKPSRDICQRGTSLTIQCQVDSQVTMMFWYRQQPGQSLTLIATANQGSEATYESGFVIDKFPISRPNLTFSTLTVSNMSPEDSSIYLCSVLTDSEKLFFGSGTQLSVL.

The chain carries TRBV4-1 and TRBJ1-1, with 7 bases lining up with TRBD1. Germline CDR1 is MGHRA and CDR2 is YSYEKL. This CDR3 comprises 14 residues. The trim removed 1 base at V and 3 bases at J, leaving 2 bases unmatched. CDR3 in amino acids: CASSQGQGDTEAFF. In DNA form, the CDR3 reads TGCGCCAGCAGCCAAGGACAGGGAGACACTGAAGCTTTCTTT.

The chain carries TRBV28 and TRBJ2-1; 11 bases are a match to TRBD2. CDR3 length: 18 amino acids. Looked up from germline, CDR1 is MDHEN and CDR2 is SYDVKM. Germline trimming cut 2 bases from V and 0 bases from J; bases unmatched to any gene: 6. The CDR3 sequence is CASSLIAGGRDSYNEQFF. The CDR3 coding sequence is TGTGCCAGCAGTTTAATAGCGGGAGGGCGAGACTCCTACAATGAGCAGTTCTTC.

Only a few counts were recorded for this clone. V is TRBV4-1 and J is TRBJ2-5; tentative D call: TRBD2 (6 bases). The germline gives CDR1 MGHRA, CDR2 YSYEKL. CDR3 size: 17 residues. Trimming left V 4 bases short and J 5 bases short, with 23 bases between. This chain's CDR3 is CASSLKASGTRTETQYF. CDR3 DNA sequence: TGCGCCAGCAGCCTAAAAGCATCCGGGACTCGGACGGAGACCCAGTACTTC.